The rows below give T cell receptor beta chains drawn from one sample of a study of blood T cell repertoires in COVID-19. Method: immunoSEQ multiplex PCR; TCRdb's copy keeps in-frame clones and lacks some. The sample shows under 200,000 clones, 87% of them seen only once. Sequenced: peripheral blood. These receptors were collected from a woman aged 55-69 years who had recovered from COVID-19. Both conserved end residues are part of each CDR3. The order of the fields is D gene, clone size, J gene, V gene, CDR3 protein, CDR3 DNA. A D gene is named only where the DNA matches it firmly. For some rows the clone size is stated as once, few or many, or as a class when expanded; others skip it.

-	-	TRBJ2-6	TRBV10-2	CASSPQAGANVLTF	TGCGCCAGCAGCCCCCAGGCAGGGGCCAACGTCCTGACTTTC
-	-	TRBJ1-5	TRBV28	CASRTGSGNQPQHF	TGTGCCAGCAGAACAGGGTCGGGCAATCAGCCCCAGCATTTT
-	-	TRBJ1-2	TRBV7-8	CASSPDSNYGYTF	TGTGCCAGCAGCCCCGACAGCAACTATGGCTACACCTTC
TRBD1	-	TRBJ1-6	TRBV7-7	CASSQGQESPLHF	TGTGCCAGCAGCCAGGGACAGGAATCACCCCTCCACTTT
TRBD2	-	TRBJ2-1	TRBV24-1	CATSDPTSGGYNEQFF	TGTGCCACCAGTGATCCAACTAGCGGGGGTTACAATGAGCAGTTCTTC
TRBD1	-	TRBJ2-5	TRBV19	CASSGDRATPTQYF	TGTGCCAGTAGTGGGGACAGGGCGACCCCGACCCAGTACTTC
-	-	TRBJ1-2	TRBV18	CASSPGGLDYGYTF	TGTGCCAGCTCACCCGGGGGGTTGGACTATGGCTACACCTTC
TRBD1	-	TRBJ2-7	TRBV24-1	CATSDPGTGSPYEQYF	TGTGCCACCAGTGACCCCGGGACAGGTAGTCCCTACGAGCAGTACTTC
-	-	TRBJ1-6	TRBV18	CASSRANINSPLHF	TGTGCCAGCTCACGGGCCAATATCAATTCACCCCTCCACTTT
-	once	TRBJ2-3	TRBV7-2	CASSSTRSTDTQYF	TGTGCCAGCAGCTCGACTCGTAGCACAGATACGCAGTATTTT
TRBD1	-	TRBJ2-5	TRBV7-3	CAKGQGAQLETQYF	TGTGCCAAGGGACAGGGGGCGCAGTTGGAGACCCAGTACTTC
-	-	TRBJ2-2	TRBV6-4	CASSDPIPNTGELFF	TGTGCCAGCAGTGACCCTATCCCGAACACCGGGGAGCTGTTTTTT
TRBD2	-	TRBJ2-1	TRBV11-2	CASSHGGDEQFF	TGTGCCAGCAGCCATGGGGGGGATGAGCAGTTCTTC
TRBD2	-	TRBJ2-5	TRBV7-9	CASSLGGGASETQYF	TGTGCCAGCAGCTTAGGCGGGGGGGCCTCAGAGACCCAGTACTTC
TRBD2	-	TRBJ2-3	TRBV20-1	CSASRVLAGADTQYF	TGCAGTGCTAGTAGGGTCCTAGCGGGGGCGGATACGCAGTATTTT
-	-	TRBJ1-1	TRBV12-5	CASGLYRGAGGYEAFF	TGTGCTAGTGGTTTGTATCGGGGAGCGGGAGGCTATGAAGCTTTCTTT
TRBD2	-	TRBJ2-6	TRBV18	CASSPPFAGREVGANVLTF	TGTGCCAGCTCACCCCCATTCGCGGGGAGGGAGGTAGGGGCCAACGTCCTGACTTTC
-	-	TRBJ2-5	TRBV28	CASSPRETQYF	TGTGCCAGCAGTCCTCGGGAGACCCAGTACTTC
-	few	TRBJ2-7	TRBV11-1	CASSLSGTLEQYF	TGTGCCAGCAGCTTATCCGGGACACTCGAGCAGTACTTC
-	-	TRBJ1-3	TRBV3-1/TRBV3-2	CASSQGRGNTIYF	TGTGCCAGCAGCCAAGGCAGGGGAAACACCATATATTTT
-	-	TRBJ1-2	TRBV5-1	CASSLAIQLSINYGYTF	TGCGCCAGCAGCTTGGCTATACAGTTAAGTATTAACTATGGCTACACCTTC